This record covers a single T cell receptor beta chain. Antigen: not known. The data are from a study of persistence of HIV-infected CD4 T cells. The libraries were made with immunoSEQ version 4 in survey mode. Sequencing used immunoSEQ multiplex PCR; TCRdb keeps in-frame clones, though not all of them. The table shows 35,000 to 55,000 clones, with 88% occurring only once. CDR1 and CDR2 (germline): SGHDN, FVKESK. V was clipped by 0 bases and J by 6 bases; unmatched bases: 7. This CDR3 region has 15 residues. Anti-CD3/anti-CD28 beads served as a nonspecific positive control stimulus. Sorting of responding CD4+ T cells relied on upregulated CD40 ligand together with CD69.

The genes are TRBV14 and TRBJ1-1; 7 nucleotides match TRBD1. This clonotype originated in an adult woman with HIV who was CMV-seropositive. The sequencing used CD4+ T cells sorted from PBMCs after approximately 18-hour stimulation, collected from a patient who received antiretroviral therapy. CDR3 sequence: CASSQDRGFLSEAFF. DNA of the CDR3: TGTGCCAGCAGCCAAGACAGGGGGTTCCTCTCTGAAGCTTTCTTT.